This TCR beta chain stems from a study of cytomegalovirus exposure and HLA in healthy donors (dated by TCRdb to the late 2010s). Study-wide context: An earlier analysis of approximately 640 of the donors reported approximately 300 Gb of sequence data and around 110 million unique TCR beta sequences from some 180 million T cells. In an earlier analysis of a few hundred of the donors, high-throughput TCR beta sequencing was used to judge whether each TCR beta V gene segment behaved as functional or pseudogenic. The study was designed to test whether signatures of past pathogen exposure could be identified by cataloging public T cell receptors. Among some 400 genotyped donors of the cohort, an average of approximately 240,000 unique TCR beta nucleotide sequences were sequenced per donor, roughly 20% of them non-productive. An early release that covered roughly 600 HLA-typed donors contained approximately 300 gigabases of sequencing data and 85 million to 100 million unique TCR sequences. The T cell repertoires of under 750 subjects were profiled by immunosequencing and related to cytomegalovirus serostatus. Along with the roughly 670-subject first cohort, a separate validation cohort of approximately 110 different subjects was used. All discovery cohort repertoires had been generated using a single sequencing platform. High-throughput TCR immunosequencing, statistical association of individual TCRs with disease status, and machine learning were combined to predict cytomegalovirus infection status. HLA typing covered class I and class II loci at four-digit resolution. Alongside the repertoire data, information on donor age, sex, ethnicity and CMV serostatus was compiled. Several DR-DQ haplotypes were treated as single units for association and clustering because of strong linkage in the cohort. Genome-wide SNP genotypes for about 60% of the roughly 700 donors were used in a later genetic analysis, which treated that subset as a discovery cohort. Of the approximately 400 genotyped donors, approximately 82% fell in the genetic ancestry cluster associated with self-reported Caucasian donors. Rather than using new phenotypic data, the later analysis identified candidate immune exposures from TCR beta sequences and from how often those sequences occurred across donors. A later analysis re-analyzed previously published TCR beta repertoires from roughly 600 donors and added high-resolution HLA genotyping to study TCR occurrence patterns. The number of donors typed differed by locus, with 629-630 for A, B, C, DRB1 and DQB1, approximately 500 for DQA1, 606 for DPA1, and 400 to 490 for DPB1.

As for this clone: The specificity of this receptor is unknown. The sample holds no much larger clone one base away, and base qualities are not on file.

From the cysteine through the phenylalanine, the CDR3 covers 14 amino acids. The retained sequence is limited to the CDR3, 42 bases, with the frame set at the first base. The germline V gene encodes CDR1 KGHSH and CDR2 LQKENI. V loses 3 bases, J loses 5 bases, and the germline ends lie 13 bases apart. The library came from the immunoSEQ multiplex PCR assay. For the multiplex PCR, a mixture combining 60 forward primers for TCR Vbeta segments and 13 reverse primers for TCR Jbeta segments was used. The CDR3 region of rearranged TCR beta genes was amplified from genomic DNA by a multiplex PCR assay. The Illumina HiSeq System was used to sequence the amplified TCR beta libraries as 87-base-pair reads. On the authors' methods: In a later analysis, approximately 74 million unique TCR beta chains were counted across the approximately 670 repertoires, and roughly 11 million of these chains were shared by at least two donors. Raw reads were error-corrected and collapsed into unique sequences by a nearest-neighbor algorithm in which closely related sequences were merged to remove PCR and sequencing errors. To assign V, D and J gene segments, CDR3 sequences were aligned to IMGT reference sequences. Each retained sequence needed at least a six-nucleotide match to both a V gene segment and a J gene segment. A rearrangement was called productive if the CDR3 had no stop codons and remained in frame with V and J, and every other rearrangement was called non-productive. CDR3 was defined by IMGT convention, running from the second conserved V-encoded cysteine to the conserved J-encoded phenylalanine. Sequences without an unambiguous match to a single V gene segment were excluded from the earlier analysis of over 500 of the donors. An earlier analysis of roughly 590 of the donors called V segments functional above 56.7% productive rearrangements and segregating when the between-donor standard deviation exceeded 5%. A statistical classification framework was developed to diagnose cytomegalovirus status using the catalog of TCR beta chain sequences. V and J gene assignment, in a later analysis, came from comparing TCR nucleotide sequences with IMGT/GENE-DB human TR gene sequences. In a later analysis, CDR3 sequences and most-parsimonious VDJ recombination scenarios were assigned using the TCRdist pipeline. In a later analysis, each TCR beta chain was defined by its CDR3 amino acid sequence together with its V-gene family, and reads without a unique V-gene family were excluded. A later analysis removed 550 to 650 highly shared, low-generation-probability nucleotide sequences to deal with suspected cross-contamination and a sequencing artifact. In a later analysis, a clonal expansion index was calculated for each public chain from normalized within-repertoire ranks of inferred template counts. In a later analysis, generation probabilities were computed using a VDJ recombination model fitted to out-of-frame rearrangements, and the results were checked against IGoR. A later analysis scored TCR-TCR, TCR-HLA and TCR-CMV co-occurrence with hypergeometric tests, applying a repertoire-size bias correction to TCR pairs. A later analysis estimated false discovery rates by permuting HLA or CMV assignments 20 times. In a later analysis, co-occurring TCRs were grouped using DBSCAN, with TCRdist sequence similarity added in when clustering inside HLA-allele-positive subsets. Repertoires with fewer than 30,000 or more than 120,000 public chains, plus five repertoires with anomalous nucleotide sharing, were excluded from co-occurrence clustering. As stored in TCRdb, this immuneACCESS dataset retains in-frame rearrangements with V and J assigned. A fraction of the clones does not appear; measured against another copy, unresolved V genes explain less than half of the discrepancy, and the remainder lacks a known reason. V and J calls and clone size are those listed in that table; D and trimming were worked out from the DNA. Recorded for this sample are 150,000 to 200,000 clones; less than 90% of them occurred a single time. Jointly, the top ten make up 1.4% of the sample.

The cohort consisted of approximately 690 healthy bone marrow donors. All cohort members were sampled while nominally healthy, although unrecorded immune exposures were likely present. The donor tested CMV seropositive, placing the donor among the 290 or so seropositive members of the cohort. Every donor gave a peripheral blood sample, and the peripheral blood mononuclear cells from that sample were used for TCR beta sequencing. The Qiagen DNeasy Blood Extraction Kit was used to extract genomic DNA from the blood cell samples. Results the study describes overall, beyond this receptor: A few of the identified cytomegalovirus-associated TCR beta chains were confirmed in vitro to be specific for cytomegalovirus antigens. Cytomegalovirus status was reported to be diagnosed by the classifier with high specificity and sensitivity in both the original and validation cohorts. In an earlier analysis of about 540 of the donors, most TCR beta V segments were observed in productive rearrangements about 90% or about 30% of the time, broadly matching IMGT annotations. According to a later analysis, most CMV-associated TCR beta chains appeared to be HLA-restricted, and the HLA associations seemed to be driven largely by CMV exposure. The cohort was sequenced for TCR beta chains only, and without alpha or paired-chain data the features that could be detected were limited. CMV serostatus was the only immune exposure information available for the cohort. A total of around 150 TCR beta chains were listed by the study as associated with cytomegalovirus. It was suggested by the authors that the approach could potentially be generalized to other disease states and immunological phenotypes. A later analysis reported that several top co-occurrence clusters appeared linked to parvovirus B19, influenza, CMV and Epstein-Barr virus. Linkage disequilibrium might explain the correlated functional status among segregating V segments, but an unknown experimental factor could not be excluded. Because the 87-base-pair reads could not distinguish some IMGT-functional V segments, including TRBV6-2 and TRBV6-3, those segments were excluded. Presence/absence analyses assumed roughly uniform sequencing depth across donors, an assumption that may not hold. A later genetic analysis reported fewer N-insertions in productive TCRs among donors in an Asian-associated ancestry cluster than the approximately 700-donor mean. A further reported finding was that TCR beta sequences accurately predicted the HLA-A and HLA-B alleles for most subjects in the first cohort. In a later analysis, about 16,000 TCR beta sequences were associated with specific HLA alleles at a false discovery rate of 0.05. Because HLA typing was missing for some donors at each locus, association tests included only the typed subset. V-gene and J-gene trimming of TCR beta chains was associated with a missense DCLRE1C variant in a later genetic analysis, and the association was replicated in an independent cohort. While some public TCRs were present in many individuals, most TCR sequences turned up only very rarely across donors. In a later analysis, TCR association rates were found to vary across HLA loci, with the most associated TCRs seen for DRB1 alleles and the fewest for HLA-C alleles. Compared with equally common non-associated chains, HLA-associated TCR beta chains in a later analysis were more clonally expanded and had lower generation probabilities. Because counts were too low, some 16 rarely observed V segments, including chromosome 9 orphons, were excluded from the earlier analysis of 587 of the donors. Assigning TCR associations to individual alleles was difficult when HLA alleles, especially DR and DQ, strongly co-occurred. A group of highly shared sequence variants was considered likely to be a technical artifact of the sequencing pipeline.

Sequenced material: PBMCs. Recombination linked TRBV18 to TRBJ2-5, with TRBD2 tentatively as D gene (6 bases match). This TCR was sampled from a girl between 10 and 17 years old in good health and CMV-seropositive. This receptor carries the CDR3 CASSPGLPRETQYF. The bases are TGTGCCAGCTCACCGGGACTCCCGCGGGAGACCCAGTACTTC. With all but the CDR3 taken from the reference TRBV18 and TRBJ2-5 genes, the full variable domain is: NAGVMQNPRHLVRRRGQEARLRCSPMKGHSHVYWYRQLPEEGLKFMVYLQKENIIDESGMPKERFSAEFPKEGPSILRIQQVVRGDSAAYFCASSPGLPRETQYFGPGTRLLVL.